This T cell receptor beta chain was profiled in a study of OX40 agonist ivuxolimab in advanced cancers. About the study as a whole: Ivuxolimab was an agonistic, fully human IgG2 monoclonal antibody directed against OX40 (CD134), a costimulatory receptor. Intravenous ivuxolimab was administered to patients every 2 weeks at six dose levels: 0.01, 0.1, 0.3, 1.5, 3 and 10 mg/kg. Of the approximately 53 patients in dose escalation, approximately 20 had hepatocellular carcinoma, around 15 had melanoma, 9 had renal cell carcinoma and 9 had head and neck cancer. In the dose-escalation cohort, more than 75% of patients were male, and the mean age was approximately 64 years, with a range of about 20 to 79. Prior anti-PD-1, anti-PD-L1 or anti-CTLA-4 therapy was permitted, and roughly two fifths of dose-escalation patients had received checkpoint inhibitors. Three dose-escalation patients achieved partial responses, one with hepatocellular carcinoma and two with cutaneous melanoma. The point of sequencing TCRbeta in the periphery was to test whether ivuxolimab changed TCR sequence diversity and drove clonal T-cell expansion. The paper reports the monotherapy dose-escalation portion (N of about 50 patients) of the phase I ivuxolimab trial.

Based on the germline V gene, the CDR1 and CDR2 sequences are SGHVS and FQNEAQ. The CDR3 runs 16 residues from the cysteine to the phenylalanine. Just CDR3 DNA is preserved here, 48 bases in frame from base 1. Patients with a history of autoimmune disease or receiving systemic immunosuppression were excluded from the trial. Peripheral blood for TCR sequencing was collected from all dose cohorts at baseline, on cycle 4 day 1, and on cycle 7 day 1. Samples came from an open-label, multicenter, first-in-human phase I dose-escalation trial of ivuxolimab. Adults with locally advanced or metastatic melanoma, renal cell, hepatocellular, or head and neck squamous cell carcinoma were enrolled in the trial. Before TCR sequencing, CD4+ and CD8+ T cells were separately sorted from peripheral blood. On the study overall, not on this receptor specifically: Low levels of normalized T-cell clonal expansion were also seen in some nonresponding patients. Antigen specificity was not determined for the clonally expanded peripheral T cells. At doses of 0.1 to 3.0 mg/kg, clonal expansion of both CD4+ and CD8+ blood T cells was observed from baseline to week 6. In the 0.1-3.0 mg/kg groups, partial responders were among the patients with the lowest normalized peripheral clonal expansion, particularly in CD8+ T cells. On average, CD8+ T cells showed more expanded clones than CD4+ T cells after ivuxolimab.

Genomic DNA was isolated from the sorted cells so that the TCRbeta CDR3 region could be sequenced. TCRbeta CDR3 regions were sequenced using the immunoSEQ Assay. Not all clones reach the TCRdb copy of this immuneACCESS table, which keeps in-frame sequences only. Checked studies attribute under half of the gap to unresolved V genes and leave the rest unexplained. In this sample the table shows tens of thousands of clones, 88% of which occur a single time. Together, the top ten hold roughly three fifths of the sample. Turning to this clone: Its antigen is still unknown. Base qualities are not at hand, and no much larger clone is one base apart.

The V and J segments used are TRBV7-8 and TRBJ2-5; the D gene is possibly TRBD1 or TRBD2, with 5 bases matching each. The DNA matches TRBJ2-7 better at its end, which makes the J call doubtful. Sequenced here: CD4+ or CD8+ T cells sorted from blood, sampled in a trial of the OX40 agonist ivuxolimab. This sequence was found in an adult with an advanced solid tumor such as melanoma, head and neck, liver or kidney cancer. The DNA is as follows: TGTGCCAGCAGCCCCTCCCTGGCAGGGACCTCCTACGAGCAGTACTTC. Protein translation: CASSPSLAGTSYEQYF.